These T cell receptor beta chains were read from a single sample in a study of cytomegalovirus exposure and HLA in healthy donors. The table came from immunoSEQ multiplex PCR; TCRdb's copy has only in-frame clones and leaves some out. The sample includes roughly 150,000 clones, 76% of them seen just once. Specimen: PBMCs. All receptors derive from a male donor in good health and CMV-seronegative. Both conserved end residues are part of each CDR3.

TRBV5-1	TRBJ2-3	CASSLGGTSTDTQYF
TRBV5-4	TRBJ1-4	CASSPVENEKLFF
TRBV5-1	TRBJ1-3	CASSLARRAGNTIYF
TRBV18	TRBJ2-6	CASSPEGRMLANVLTF
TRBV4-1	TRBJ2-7	CASSQVEQGYEQYF
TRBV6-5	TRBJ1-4	CASSGTGPNEKLFF
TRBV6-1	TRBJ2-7	CASSESQGAPYEQYF
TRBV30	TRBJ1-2	CAWTRDSSYGYTF
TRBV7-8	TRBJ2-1	CASSSLRLAGYNEQFF
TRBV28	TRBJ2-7	CASSLHLWTGSSYEQYF
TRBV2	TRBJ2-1	CASSEGGQRNEQFF
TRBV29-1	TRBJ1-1	CSAETDRNTEAFF
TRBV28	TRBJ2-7	CASRGVFEQYF
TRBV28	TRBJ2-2	CASSTSDRSVWGTGELFF
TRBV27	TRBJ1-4	CASRSGTGHEKLFF
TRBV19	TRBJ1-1	CASSPRGFTEAFF
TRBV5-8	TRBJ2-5	CASSLEGRAQETQYF
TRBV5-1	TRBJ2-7	CASSLDSGGGYEQYF
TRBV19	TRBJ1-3	CASTPGTGNTIYF
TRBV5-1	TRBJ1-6	CASSTTGANSPLHF
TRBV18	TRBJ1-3	CASSRAAASSGNTIYF
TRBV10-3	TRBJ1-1	CAISESFGQGDEAFF
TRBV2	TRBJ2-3	CADSGLSLDTQYF